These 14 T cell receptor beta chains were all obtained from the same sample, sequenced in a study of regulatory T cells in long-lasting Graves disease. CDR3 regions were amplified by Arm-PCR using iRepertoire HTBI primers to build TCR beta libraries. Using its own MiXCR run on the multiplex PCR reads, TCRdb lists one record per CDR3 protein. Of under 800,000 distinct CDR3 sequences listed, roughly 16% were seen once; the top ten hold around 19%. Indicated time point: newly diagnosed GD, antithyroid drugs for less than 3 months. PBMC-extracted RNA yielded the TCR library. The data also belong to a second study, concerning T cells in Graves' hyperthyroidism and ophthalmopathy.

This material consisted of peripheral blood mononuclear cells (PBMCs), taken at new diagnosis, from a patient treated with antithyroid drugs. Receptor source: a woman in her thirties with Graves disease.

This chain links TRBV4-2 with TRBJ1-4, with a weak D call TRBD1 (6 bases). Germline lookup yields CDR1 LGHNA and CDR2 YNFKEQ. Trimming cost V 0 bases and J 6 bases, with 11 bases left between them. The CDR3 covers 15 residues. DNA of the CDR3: TGTGCCAGCAGCCAAGATCGACGACAGGATGAAAAACTGTTTTTT. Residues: CASSQDRRQDEKLFF.

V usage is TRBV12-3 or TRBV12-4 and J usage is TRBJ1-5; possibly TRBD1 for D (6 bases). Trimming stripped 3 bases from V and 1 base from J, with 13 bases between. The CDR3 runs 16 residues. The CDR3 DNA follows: TGTGCCAGCAGTTTTAGGGGGGATTTGAGCAATCAGCCCCAGCATTTT. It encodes CASSFRGDLSNQPQHF.

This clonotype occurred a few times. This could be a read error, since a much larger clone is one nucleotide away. In DNA, the CDR3 is TGTGCCGGCAGTTTACGGGGTTTAGGCAATCAGCCCCAGCATTTT. It is translated as CAGSLRGLGNQPQHF. This rearrangement joins TRBV12-3 or TRBV12-4 to TRBJ1-5; D gene uncertain. The CDR3 runs to 15 residues.

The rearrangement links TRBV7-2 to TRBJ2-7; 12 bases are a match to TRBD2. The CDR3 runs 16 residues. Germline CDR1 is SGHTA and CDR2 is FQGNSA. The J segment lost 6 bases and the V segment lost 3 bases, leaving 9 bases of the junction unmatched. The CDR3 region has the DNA TGTGCCAGCAGCTTTCTAGCGGGAGGGGGTACCAGCGAGCAGTACTTC. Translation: CASSFLAGGGTSEQYF. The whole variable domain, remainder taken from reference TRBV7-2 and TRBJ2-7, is GAGVSQSPSNKVTEKGKDVELRCDPISGHTALYWYRQSLGQGLEFLIYFQGNSAPDKSGLPSDRFSAERTGGSVSTLTIQRTQQEDSAVYLCASSFLAGGGTSEQYFGPGTRLTVT.

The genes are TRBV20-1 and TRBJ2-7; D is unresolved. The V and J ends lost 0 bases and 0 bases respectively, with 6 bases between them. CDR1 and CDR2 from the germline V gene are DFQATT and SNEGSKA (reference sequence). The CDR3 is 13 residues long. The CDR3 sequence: CSARDSHSYEQYF. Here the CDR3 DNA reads TGCAGTGCTAGAGACTCCCACTCCTACGAGCAGTACTTC.

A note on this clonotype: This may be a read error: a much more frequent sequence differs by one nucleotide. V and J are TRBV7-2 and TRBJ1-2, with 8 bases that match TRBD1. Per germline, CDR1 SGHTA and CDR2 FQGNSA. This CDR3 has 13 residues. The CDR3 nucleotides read TGTCCCAGCAGCTTAGGGCAGGGGGCTGGCTACACCTTC. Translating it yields CPSSLGQGAGYTF.

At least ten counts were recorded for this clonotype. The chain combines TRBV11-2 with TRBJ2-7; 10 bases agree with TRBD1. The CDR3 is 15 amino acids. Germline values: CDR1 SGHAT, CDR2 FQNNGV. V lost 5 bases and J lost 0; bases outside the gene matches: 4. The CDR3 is CASSPRDRGSYEQYF. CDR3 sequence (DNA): TGTGCCAGCAGCCCCCGGGACAGGGGCTCCTACGAGCAGTACTTC.

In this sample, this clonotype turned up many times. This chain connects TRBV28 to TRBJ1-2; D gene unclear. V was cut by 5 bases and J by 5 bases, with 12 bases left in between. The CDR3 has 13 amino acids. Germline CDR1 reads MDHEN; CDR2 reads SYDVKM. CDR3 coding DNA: TGTGCCAGCAGTCCAACGACCCTATATGGCTACACCTTC. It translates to CASSPTTLYGYTF.

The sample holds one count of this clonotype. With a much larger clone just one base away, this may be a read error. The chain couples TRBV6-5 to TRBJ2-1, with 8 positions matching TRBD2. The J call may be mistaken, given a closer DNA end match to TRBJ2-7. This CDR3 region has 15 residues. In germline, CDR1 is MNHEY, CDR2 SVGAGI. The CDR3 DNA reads TGTGCCAGCAGTTACTTACGGACTAGCCTCAATGAGCAGTACTTC. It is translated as CASSYLRTSLNEQYF.

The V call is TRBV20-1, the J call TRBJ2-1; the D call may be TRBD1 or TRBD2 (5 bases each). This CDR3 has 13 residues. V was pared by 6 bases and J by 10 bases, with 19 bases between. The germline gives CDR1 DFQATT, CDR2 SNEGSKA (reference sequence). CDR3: CSALRDRRLEQFF. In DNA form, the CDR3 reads TGCAGTGCCTTACGGGACCGCCGTTTGGAGCAGTTCTTC.

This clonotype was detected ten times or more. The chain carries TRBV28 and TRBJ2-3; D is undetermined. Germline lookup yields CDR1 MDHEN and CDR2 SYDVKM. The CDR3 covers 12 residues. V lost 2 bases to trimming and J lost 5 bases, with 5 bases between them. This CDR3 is CASSLALDTQYF. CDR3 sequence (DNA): TGTGCCAGCAGTTTAGCTCTAGATACGCAGTATTTT.

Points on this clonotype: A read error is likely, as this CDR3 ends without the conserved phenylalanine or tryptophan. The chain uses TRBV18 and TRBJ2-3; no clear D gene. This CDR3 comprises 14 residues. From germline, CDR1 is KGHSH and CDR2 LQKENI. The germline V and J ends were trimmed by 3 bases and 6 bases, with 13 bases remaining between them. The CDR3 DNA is TGTGCCAGCTCACCTCAGCAGTTTCTCGATACGCAGTATTCT. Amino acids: CASSPQQFLDTQYS.

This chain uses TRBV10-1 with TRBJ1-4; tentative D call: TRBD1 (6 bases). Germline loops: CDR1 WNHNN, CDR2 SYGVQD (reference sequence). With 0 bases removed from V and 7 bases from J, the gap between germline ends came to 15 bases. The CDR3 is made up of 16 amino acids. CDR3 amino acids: CASSESPPGAFEKLFF. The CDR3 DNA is TGCGCCAGCAGTGAGTCTCCCCCGGGGGCGTTTGAAAAACTGTTTTTT.

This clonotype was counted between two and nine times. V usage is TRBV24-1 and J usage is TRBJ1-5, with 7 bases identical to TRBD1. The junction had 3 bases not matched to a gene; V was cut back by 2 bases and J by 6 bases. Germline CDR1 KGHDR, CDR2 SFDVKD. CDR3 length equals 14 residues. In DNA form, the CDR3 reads TGTGCCACCAGTGATTCCAGGGGGATTCAGCCCCAGCATTTT. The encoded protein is CATSDSRGIQPQHF.